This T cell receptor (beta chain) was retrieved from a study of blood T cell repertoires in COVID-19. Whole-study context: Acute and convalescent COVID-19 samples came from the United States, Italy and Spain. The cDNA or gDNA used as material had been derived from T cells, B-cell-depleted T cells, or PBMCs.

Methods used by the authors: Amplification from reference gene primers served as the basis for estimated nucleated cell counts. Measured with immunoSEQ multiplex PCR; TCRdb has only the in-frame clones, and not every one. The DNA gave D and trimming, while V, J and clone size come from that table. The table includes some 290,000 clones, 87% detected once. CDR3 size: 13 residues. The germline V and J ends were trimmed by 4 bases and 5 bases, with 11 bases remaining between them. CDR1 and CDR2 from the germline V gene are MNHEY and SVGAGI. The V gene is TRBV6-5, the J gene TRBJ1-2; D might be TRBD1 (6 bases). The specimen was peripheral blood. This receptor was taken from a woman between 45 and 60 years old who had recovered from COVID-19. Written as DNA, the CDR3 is TGTGCCAGCAGTTTGTCAGGGGCGTATGGCTACACCTTC. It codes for CASSLSGAYGYTF.